The sample holds a few counts of the clone carrying this TCR beta chain. As yet, its antigen is unknown. The assay was immunoSEQ multiplex PCR, and TCRdb's table has in-frame clones only and misses some. The data show under 200,000 clones, with more than 75% seen just once and approximately 7% held by the top ten. The donors were part of the validation cohort, which consisted of more than 90 subjects and was separate from the first cohort of under 850 subjects. The CDR3 has 13 amino acids. In germline, CDR1 is LNHDA, CDR2 SQIVND (reference sequence). V lost 5 bases, J lost 5 bases, and 10 bases lay in between. The data were taken from a study of cytomegalovirus exposure and HLA in healthy donors. Study-wide findings and caveats: The study labeled 150 to 200 TCR beta chains cytomegalovirus-associated. A later analysis found first-cohort TCR clusters tended to co-occur in the roughly 120 validation repertoires.

Sequencing was performed on PBMCs. This clonotype was obtained from a young man in good health and CMV-seropositive. The rearrangement links TRBV19 to TRBJ1-5, with TRBD1 as a possible D gene (6 bases). The chain's CDR3 is CASSDRIHQPQHF. As DNA, the CDR3 is TGTGCCAGTAGTGACAGGATCCATCAGCCCCAGCATTTT. The full variable domain, its missing parts supplied by reference TRBV19 and TRBJ1-5, is DGGITQSPKYLFRKEGQNVTLSCEQNLNHDAMYWYRQDPGQGLRLIYYSQIVNDFQKGDIAEGYSVSREKKESFPLTVTSAQKNPTAFYLCASSDRIHQPQHFGDGTRLSIL.